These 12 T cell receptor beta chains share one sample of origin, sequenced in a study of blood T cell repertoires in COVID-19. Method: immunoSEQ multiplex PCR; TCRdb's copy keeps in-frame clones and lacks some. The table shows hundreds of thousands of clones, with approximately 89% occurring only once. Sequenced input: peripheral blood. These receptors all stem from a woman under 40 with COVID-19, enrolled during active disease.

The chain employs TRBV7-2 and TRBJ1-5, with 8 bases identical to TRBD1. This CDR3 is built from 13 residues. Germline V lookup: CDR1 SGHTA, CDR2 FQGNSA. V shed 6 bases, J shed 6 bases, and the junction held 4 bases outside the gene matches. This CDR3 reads CASREQGGQPQHF. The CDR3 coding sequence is TGTGCCAGCAGAGAACAGGGGGGTCAGCCCCAGCATTTT.

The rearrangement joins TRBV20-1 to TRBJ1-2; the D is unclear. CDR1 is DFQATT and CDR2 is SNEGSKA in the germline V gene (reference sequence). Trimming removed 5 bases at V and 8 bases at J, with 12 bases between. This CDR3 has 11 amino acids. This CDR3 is CSADGAWGYTF. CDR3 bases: TGCAGTGCTGACGGAGCCTGGGGCTACACCTTC.

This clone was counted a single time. The CDR3 reads CASSVEGGRAGANVLTF. The CDR3 DNA reads TGTGCCAGCAGTGTCGAAGGGGGTAGGGCTGGGGCCAACGTCCTGACTTTC. The chain employs TRBV6-1 and TRBJ2-6; D possibly corresponds to TRBD1 (6 bases). Trimming took off 4 bases at V and 2 bases at J, with 15 bases between the two ends. The CDR3 loop spans 17 amino acids. CDR1 and CDR2 (germline): MNHNS, SASEGT.

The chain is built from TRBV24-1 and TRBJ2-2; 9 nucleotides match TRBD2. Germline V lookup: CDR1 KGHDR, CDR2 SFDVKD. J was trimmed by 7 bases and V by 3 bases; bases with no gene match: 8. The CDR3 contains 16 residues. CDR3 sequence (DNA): TGTGCCACCAGTGATGAAGGCGGGGGGGCCCACGGGGAGCTGTTTTTT. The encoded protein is CATSDEGGGAHGELFF.

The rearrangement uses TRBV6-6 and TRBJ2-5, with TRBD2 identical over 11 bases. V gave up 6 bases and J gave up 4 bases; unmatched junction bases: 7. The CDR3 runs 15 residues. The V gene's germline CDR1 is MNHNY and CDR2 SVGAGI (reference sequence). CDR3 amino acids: CASSHPGLAAETQYF. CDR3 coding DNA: TGTGCCAGCAGCCACCCGGGACTAGCGGCAGAGACCCAGTACTTC.

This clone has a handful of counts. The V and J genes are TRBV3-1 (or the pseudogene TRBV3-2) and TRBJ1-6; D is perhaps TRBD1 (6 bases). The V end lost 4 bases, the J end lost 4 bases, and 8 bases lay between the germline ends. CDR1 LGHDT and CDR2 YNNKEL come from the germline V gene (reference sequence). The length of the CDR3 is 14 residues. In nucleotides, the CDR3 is TGTGCCAGCAGCCCGGGACATTATAATTCACCCCTCCACTTT. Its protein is CASSPGHYNSPLHF.

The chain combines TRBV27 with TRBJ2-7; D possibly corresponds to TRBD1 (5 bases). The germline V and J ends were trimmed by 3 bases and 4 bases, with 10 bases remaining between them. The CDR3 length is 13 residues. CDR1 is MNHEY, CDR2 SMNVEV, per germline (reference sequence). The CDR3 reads CASSFGRGYEQYF. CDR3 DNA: TGTGCCAGCAGTTTTGGTAGGGGATACGAGCAGTACTTC.

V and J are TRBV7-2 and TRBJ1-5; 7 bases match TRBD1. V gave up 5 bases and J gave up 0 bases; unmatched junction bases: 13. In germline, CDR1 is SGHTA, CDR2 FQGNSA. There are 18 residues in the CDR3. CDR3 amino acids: CASSKLPGTAYSNQPQHF. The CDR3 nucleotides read TGTGCCAGCAGCAAACTACCCGGGACAGCATATAGCAATCAGCCCCAGCATTTT. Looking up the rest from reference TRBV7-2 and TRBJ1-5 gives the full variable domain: GAGVSQSPSNKVTEKGKDVELRCDPISGHTALYWYRQSLGQGLEFLIYFQGNSAPDKSGLPSDRFSAERTGGSVSTLTIQRTQQEDSAVYLCASSKLPGTAYSNQPQHFGDGTRLSIL.

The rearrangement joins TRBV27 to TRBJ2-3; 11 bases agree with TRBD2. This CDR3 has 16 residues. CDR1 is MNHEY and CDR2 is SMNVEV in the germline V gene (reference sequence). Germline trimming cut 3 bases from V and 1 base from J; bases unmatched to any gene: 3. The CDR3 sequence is CASSFPGLAGTDTQYF. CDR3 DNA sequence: TGTGCCAGCAGTTTTCCGGGACTAGCGGGCACAGATACGCAGTATTTT.

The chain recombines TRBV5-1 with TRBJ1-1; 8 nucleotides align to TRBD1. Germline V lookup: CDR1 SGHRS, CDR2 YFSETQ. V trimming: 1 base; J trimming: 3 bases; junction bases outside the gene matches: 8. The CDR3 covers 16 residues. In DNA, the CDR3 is TGCGCCAGCAGCTTGAATGGCAGGGGGCAGGACACTGAAGCTTTCTTT. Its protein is CASSLNGRGQDTEAFF.

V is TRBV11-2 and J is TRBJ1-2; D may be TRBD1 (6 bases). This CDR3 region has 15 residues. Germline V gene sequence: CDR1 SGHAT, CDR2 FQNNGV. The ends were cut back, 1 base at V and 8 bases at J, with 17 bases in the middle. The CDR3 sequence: CASSLARQVIHGYTF. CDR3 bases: TGTGCCAGCAGCTTAGCGAGACAGGTCATCCACGGCTACACCTTC.

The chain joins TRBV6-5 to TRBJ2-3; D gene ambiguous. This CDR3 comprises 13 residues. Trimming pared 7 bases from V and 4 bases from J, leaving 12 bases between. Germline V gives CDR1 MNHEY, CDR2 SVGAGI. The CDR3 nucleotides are TGTGCCAGCAAATTGTCCCGCGCAGATACGCAGTATTTT. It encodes CASKLSRADTQYF.